Sequencing of this T cell receptor beta chain was carried out in a study of molecular identifiers for immune sequencing clone quantification. Remarks on this clonotype: Its target is unknown.

CDR1 ENHRY and CDR2 SYGVKD come from the germline V gene. The CDR3 loop spans 14 amino acids. The junction had 8 bases not matched to a gene; V was cut back by 6 bases and J by 7 bases. The study's findings and limits: More than 850,000 naive cells reportedly did not prevent detection of spiked Jurkat TCR RNA from one cell.

Libraries of naive CD8 cells were prepared from around 18,000 to 910,000 sorted cells using 10%, 30% or 50% RNA. With listed TCR primers and previously described methods, bulk TCR libraries were prepared. Each CDR3 protein gets one entry after TCRdb re-called the PCR reads with MiXCR. The table lists about 630,000 distinct CDR3 sequences, roughly 23% of them singletons. The sequencing sample was made of naive CD8+ T cells from blood, with Jurkat cell RNA spiked in. Subset defined: FACS-sorted CD8+CD4-CCR7+CD45RA+ naive T cells. This chain joins TRBV10-3 and TRBJ1-1; 10 nucleotides agree with TRBD1. This TCR was recovered from a human donor in good health. Some libraries in this study had Jurkat cell RNA spiked in. The CDR3 DNA reads as TGTGCCATCAGGGAGACAGGGGGCAATGATGAAGCTTTCTTT. Its protein is CAIRETGGNDEAFF.